The 24 T cell receptor beta chains listed next were all sequenced from one sample in a study of PD-1 blockade in classical Hodgkin lymphoma. Time point here: cycle 4 day 1 (C4D1), after 6 weeks of nivolumab. Every patient was affected by relapse after autologous stem cell transplantation, while exposure to brentuximab vedotin was not uniform. PBMCs, once thawed, yielded CD8+ T cells isolated by magnetic negative selection. Sequencing used immunoSEQ multiplex PCR; TCRdb keeps in-frame clones, though not all of them. The repertoire includes 13,000 to 15,000 clones, about nine tenths of them detected once, and 18% sits in the top ten. This material consisted of CD8+ T cells from blood, taken before the fourth cycle of nivolumab. These receptors all come from a human donor with classical Hodgkin lymphoma.

V gene TRBV2 combines with J gene TRBJ2-3, with 9 bases that match TRBD1. The CDR3 is 18 residues long. V lost 10 bases, J lost 4 bases, and 21 bases stayed unmatched. The germline V gene has CDR1 SNHLY and CDR2 FYNNEI. In nucleotides, the CDR3 is TGTGCCACCGTCATTGTCCCGCTGGGACAGGGTGATGCAGATACGCAGTATTTT. This translates into CATVIVPLGQGDADTQYF.

This chain connects TRBV4-2 to TRBJ2-5, with TRBD2 as a possible D gene (6 bases). V was cut by 0 bases and J by 0 bases, with 17 bases left in between. Germline V gene lookup returns CDR1 LGHNA and CDR2 YNFKEQ. The CDR3 runs 18 residues. The chain's CDR3 is CASSQDRAVAGYQETQYF. In DNA, the CDR3 is TGTGCCAGCAGCCAAGATCGGGCCGTGGCGGGGTACCAAGAGACCCAGTACTTC.

This clone was observed once. The CDR3 sequence is CASSLWGGSYNEQFF. The CDR3 DNA reads TGTGCCAGCAGCTTATGGGGGGGATCCTACAATGAGCAGTTCTTC. The chain recombines TRBV7-6 with TRBJ2-1; 7 nucleotides match TRBD2. Germline values: CDR1 SGHVS, CDR2 FNYEAQ. V was clipped by 2 bases and J by 1 base; unmatched bases: 2. The CDR3 extends over 15 amino acids.

V gene TRBV15 combines with J gene TRBJ1-1; D uncertain. This CDR3 spans 13 amino acids. Germline V gene data show CDR1 as LNHNV and CDR2 as YYDKDF (reference sequence). With 4 bases removed from V and 4 bases from J, the gap between germline ends came to 10 bases. The CDR3: CATSNRVGTEAFF. In nucleotides, the CDR3 is TGTGCCACCAGCAACCGGGTCGGCACTGAAGCTTTCTTT.

The J gene is TRBJ2-7, the V gene TRBV19, with a possible D match to TRBD2 (5 bases). The V and J ends lost 6 bases and 0 bases respectively, with 9 bases between them. Germline CDR1 is LNHDA and CDR2 is SQIVND (reference sequence). This CDR3 has 13 residues. The CDR3 loop is CASSSGSSYEQYF. CDR3 DNA sequence: TGTGCCAGTAGCTCTGGGAGCTCCTACGAGCAGTACTTC. The full variable domain, completed using reference TRBV19 and TRBJ2-7, is DGGITQSPKYLFRKEGQNVTLSCEQNLNHDAMYWYRQDPGQGLRLIYYSQIVNDFQKGDIAEGYSVSREKKESFPLTVTSAQKNPTAFYLCASSSGSSYEQYFGPGTRLTVT.

The chain joins TRBV9 to TRBJ2-1; D remains unclear. The CDR3 has 12 amino acids. CDR1 and CDR2 from the germline V gene are SGDLS and YYNGEE. Trimming stripped 0 bases from V and 10 bases from J, with 8 bases between. The chain's CDR3 is CASSVVGREQFF. DNA for the CDR3: TGTGCCAGCAGCGTAGTGGGCAGGGAGCAGTTCTTC.

The count of this clone is one. The chain uses TRBV7-3 and TRBJ2-1, with TRBD1 matching over 8 bases. CDR3 length: 16 amino acids. Losses at the gene ends were 5 bases for V and 8 bases for J; bases not matched to a gene: 14. Germline CDR1 SGHTA, CDR2 FQGTGA. The CDR3 region has the DNA TGTGCCAGCAGCCCCGGGACAGGAGGTCCGATGCATGAGCAGTTCTTC. Protein sequence: CASSPGTGGPMHEQFF. The entire variable domain, with the rest obtained from reference TRBV7-3 and TRBJ2-1, is as follows: GAGVSQTPSNKVTEKGKYVELRCDPISGHTALYWYRQSLGQGPEFLIYFQGTGAADDSGLPNDRFFAVRPEGSVSTLKIQRTERGDSAVYLCASSPGTGGPMHEQFFGPGTRLTVL.

V gene TRBV15 combines with J gene TRBJ2-7; no clear D. This CDR3 is 15 amino acids long. Germline CDR1 and CDR2: LNHNV and YYDKDF (reference sequence). Trimming took 0 bases from V and 3 from J, leaving 12 bases between them. In nucleotides, the CDR3 is TGTGCCACCAGCAGAGATCAGGCAGATAGCTACGAGCAGTACTTC. As protein: CATSRDQADSYEQYF.

J is TRBJ1-1 and V is TRBV28; no reliable D call. Germline assignment: CDR1 MDHEN and CDR2 SYDVKM. V dropped 2 bases and J dropped 3 bases, with 10 bases sitting between them. The length of the CDR3 is 14 residues. CDR3 sequence: CASSLVFSDTEAFF. In DNA form, the CDR3 reads TGTGCCAGCAGTTTAGTTTTCTCAGACACTGAAGCTTTCTTT.

The chain carries TRBV27 and TRBJ2-7; 7 bases are a match to TRBD2. V gave up 6 bases and J gave up 1 base; unmatched junction bases: 9. The germline V gene encodes CDR1 MNHEY and CDR2 SMNVEV (reference sequence). This CDR3 is built from 15 residues. CDR3 region: CASRPLASLSYEQYF. The CDR3 nucleotides read TGTGCCAGCAGGCCACTAGCGAGTCTTTCCTACGAGCAGTACTTC.

This clone turned up a few times. The rearrangement joins TRBV27 to TRBJ2-7; the D gene is possibly TRBD1 (6 bases). Germline V gene lookup returns CDR1 MNHEY and CDR2 SMNVEV (reference sequence). This CDR3 contains 15 residues. With 6 bases removed from V and 1 base from J, the gap between germline ends came to 16 bases. The CDR3 region has the DNA TGTGCCAGCAGACCAACGTTCCAGGGGTCCTACGAGCAGTACTTC. Translation: CASRPTFQGSYEQYF.

The V gene is TRBV11-2, the J gene TRBJ1-4; D is undetermined. The germline CDR1 and CDR2 sequences are SGHAT and FQNNGV. The CDR3 runs 12 residues. Trimming stripped 6 bases from V and 3 bases from J, with 5 bases between. The CDR3: CASSYSNEKLFF. CDR3 coding DNA: TGTGCCAGCAGTTATTCTAATGAAAAACTGTTTTTT. The entire variable domain, with the rest obtained from reference TRBV11-2 and TRBJ1-4, is as follows: EAGVAQSPRYKIIEKRQSVAFWCNPISGHATLYWYQQILGQGPKLLIQFQNNGVVDDSQLPKDRFSAERLKGVDSTLKIQPAKLEDSAVYLCASSYSNEKLFFGSGTQLSVL.

V and J are TRBV28 and TRBJ1-2, with D perhaps TRBD1 (6 bases). V was cut by 2 bases and J by 2 bases, with 9 bases left in between. CDR3 length: 14 amino acids. The germline gives CDR1 MDHEN, CDR2 SYDVKM. This CDR3 is CASSLVGQNYGYTF. The CDR3 region has the DNA TGTGCCAGCAGTTTAGTCGGACAGAACTATGGCTACACCTTC.

The gene calls are TRBV19 and TRBJ2-7; 8 nucleotides agree with TRBD1. The CDR3 extends over 13 amino acids. V shed 0 bases and J 6 bases; nucleotides not matched to a gene: 1. From germline, CDR1 is LNHDA and CDR2 SQIVND (reference sequence). As DNA, the CDR3 is TGTGCCAGTAGTATAGAGACAGGGGCCGAGCAGTACTTC. This sequence encodes CASSIETGAEQYF. The full variable domain, in which reference TRBV19 and TRBJ2-7 provide the parts outside the CDR3, is DGGITQSPKYLFRKEGQNVTLSCEQNLNHDAMYWYRQDPGQGLRLIYYSQIVNDFQKGDIAEGYSVSREKKESFPLTVTSAQKNPTAFYLCASSIETGAEQYFGPGTRLTVT.

This clone has just one count. The genes are TRBV27 and TRBJ2-7; 7 bases agree with TRBD2. The germline CDR1 and CDR2 sequences are MNHEY and SMNVEV (reference sequence). This CDR3 has 16 residues. The ends lost 5 bases at V and 4 bases at J; junction bases unmatched: 14. The CDR3 DNA reads TGTGCCAGCAGTCCCGTAGGTCTGGCGGGAGTTTACGAGCAGTACTTC. Its translation is CASSPVGLAGVYEQYF.

This chain connects TRBV7-6 to TRBJ1-6; 7 nucleotides agree with TRBD1. The CDR3 covers 16 residues. CDR1 is SGHVS and CDR2 is FNYEAQ in the germline V gene. The J segment lost 5 bases and the V segment lost 5 bases, leaving 9 bases of the junction unmatched. The CDR3 protein is CASSPLQGKNNSPLHF. In nucleotides, the CDR3 is TGTGCCAGCAGCCCGTTACAGGGGAAAAATAATTCACCCCTCCACTTT.

The count of this clone is one. The V and J genes are TRBV28 and TRBJ2-7, with a possible D match to TRBD1 (5 bases). Deletions cut 6 bases from V and 4 bases from J, with 22 bases between. The CDR3 is made up of 16 amino acids. From germline, CDR1 is MDHEN and CDR2 SYDVKM. The CDR3 bases are TGTGCCAGCAGAGGCGATCGAGACAGAATGCCGTACGAGCAGTACTTC. As protein: CASRGDRDRMPYEQYF.

This chain's CDR3 is CASSPETGQETQYF. CDR3 coding DNA: TGCGCCAGCAGCCCCGAGACAGGACAAGAGACCCAGTACTTC. The chain has TRBV4-1 and TRBJ2-5, with TRBD1 as a possible D gene (6 bases). The CDR3 has 14 amino acids. Trimming removed 4 bases at V and 2 bases at J, with 11 bases between. From germline, CDR1 is MGHRA and CDR2 YSYEKL.

This clone was recorded once. The chain links TRBV7-6 to TRBJ2-7, with 14 bases identical to TRBD2. CDR3 length: 16 amino acids. J was trimmed by 6 bases and V by 5 bases; bases with no gene match: 9. The V gene's germline CDR1 is SGHVS and CDR2 FNYEAQ. CDR3 sequence reads: CASSPETSGRAPEQYF. CDR3 nucleotide sequence: TGTGCCAGCAGCCCAGAGACTAGCGGGAGGGCCCCCGAGCAGTACTTC. Filled out from reference TRBV7-6 and TRBJ2-7, the complete variable domain reads GAGVSQSPRYKVTKRGQDVALRCDPISGHVSLYWYRQALGQGPEFLTYFNYEAQQDKSGLPNDRFSAERPEGSISTLTIQRTEQRDSAMYRCASSPETSGRAPEQYFGPGTRLTVT.

This clone showed up just a few times. The V gene is TRBV6-9, the J gene TRBJ1-3, with a tentative D call TRBD1 (6 bases). The CDR3 spans 13 residues. Trimming left V 11 bases short and J 1 base short, with 12 bases between. The germline V gene has CDR1 MNHGY and CDR2 SVAAGI. CDR3 residues: CAGGRGSGNTIYF. The CDR3 region has the DNA TGTGCCGGGGGGAGGGGGTCTGGAAACACCATATATTTT.

This rearrangement joins TRBV19 to TRBJ2-2, with 8 bases matching TRBD1. Germline values: CDR1 LNHDA, CDR2 SQIVND (reference sequence). There are 14 residues in the CDR3. The junction had 7 bases not matched to a gene; V was cut back by 5 bases and J by 8 bases. The CDR3 nucleotides are TGTGCCAGTAGTGAGGGACAGGCTTTGGGGGAGCTGTTTTTT. Protein product: CASSEGQALGELFF.

This chain connects TRBV7-9 to TRBJ2-7; 7 bases align to TRBD2. V shed 3 bases, J shed 2 bases, and the junction held 7 bases outside the gene matches. The CDR3 length is 15 residues. Germline V gene lookup returns CDR1 SEHNR and CDR2 FQNEAQ (reference sequence). This CDR3 is CASSLAGGIAYEQYF. The CDR3 DNA is TGTGCCAGCAGCTTGGCCGGGGGGATAGCCTACGAGCAGTACTTC.

The chain is built from TRBV11-2 and TRBJ2-7; D is perhaps TRBD1 (5 bases). This CDR3 is 13 amino acids long. Trimming pared 0 bases from V and 5 bases from J, leaving 8 bases between. Germline V gives CDR1 SGHAT, CDR2 FQNNGV. The CDR3 sequence: CASSLEPGNEQYF. The CDR3 DNA reads TGTGCCAGCAGCTTAGAACCAGGGAACGAGCAGTACTTC.

The V and J genes are TRBV7-9 and TRBJ2-2; D is ambiguous. Trimming removed 4 bases from V and 1 base from J, with 13 bases in between. CDR3 length: 16 amino acids. Germline assignment: CDR1 SEHNR and CDR2 FQNEAQ (reference sequence). CDR3 sequence reads: CASSSHDGRNTGELFF. For the CDR3, the DNA is TGTGCCAGCAGCTCACATGACGGGCGGAACACCGGGGAGCTGTTTTTT.